This T cell receptor (beta chain) was sequenced in a study of T cell responses to AZD1222 COVID-19 vaccine. Broader study findings: Clonal diversity was possibly underestimated, and white British individuals and females predominated among donors. Baseline seropositives among AZD1222 recipients totaled only five to seven.

Produced via immunoSEQ multiplex PCR; TCRdb's table is partial and in-frame only. The data contain 140,000 to 150,000 clones, approximately 90% of them singletons. Details on this clone: The antigen is unknown.

The specimen comprised peripheral blood, sampled on day 0 of AZD1222 vaccination. The sequence came from an adult in good health.

The CDR3 spells CSASQGGTEAFF. The DNA of the CDR3 is TGCAGCGCATCACAGGGGGGCACTGAAGCTTTCTTT. V is TRBV29-1 and J is TRBJ1-1; 8 positions agree with TRBD1. V lost 7 bases to trimming and J lost 4 bases; unmatched junction nucleotides: 5. CDR3 size: 12 residues. Germline CDR1 SQVTM, CDR2 ANQGSEA.